This T cell receptor (beta chain) comes out of a study of cytomegalovirus exposure and HLA in healthy donors. General study findings and limits: Cytomegalovirus-associated status was assigned to about 180 TCR beta chains.

On this clone itself: Its target is not known.

CDR3 length: 15 amino acids. V was pared by 4 bases and J by 5 bases, with 6 bases of the junction left unmatched. Germline values: CDR1 SGHRS, CDR2 YFSETQ. TCRdb's copy holds only in-frame clones and misses some; the assay was immunoSEQ multiplex PCR. Of about 250,000 clones in the sample, roughly nine tenths are singletons; the top ten hold around 12%. The chain carries TRBV5-1 and TRBJ1-2, with 12 bases that match TRBD1. This receptor was identified in a man aged 18 to 29 in good health and CMV-seropositive. The sequencing sample was made of PBMCs. CDR3 sequence (DNA): TGCGCCAGCAGCCCTGGGACAGGGGGCTTGTATGGCTACACCTTC. This codes for CASSPGTGGLYGYTF.